This T cell receptor beta chain came from a study of blood T cell repertoires in COVID-19. The wider study: Sites across the United States, Italy and Spain contributed samples from acute and convalescent COVID-19. PBMCs, B-cell-depleted T cells, or T cells provided the cDNA or gDNA that made up the material.

As originally analysed: Researchers report that nucleated cell counts were estimated from reference gene primer amplification. Clones were sequenced by immunoSEQ multiplex PCR, and TCRdb holds only the in-frame ones, with some missing. V, J and clone size derive from that table, while D and trimming were established from the DNA sequence. The top ten hold about 7% of the sample, which has roughly 300,000 clones, roughly 85% seen once. V gave up 2 bases and J gave up 13 bases; unmatched junction bases: 7. The CDR3 totals 11 residues. Per germline, CDR1 GTSNPN and CDR2 SVGIG (reference sequence). Sequenced sample: peripheral blood. This TCR came from a human donor in a cohort sampled during active COVID-19. This rearrangement joins TRBV30 to TRBJ1-2, with 7 bases lining up with TRBD1. The CDR3 reads CAWSFGRGFTF. The CDR3 DNA sequence: TGTGCCTGGAGTTTTGGCAGGGGGTTCACCTTC.